Presented here are 13 T cell receptor beta chains from one specimen sequenced in a study of PD-1 blockade in classical Hodgkin lymphoma. Autologous stem cell transplantation was followed by relapse in every patient, and brentuximab vedotin exposure varied. Method: immunoSEQ multiplex PCR; TCRdb's copy keeps in-frame clones and lacks some. The sample contains 70,000 to 85,000 clones, just over 90% of which appear only once. The sequencing here drew on peripheral blood mononuclear cells (PBMCs), taken at baseline. The receptors here all came from a human donor with classical Hodgkin lymphoma.

V gene TRBV11-3 combines with J gene TRBJ2-2; D is undetermined. V gave up 1 base and J gave up 3 bases, with 18 bases separating them. Per the germline V gene, CDR1 is SGHNT and CDR2 is YENEEA. The CDR3 spans 18 residues. The CDR3 region is CASSLAYLPDLDTGELFF. CDR3 coding DNA: TGTGCCAGCAGCTTAGCCTATCTCCCGGATCTCGACACCGGGGAGCTGTTTTTT.

This chain joins TRBV5-1 and TRBJ2-7, with D tentatively TRBD1 (6 bases). CDR1 and CDR2 from the germline V gene are SGHRS and YFSETQ. With 7 bases removed from V and 3 bases from J, the gap between germline ends came to 17 bases. There are 14 residues in the CDR3. CDR3 coding DNA: TGCGCCAGCGGCCCTCAGGGGAGCGGCTACGAGCAGTACTTC. This codes for CASGPQGSGYEQYF.

The chain employs TRBV18 and TRBJ2-2; D gene uncertain. This CDR3 contains 15 residues. Germline V gives CDR1 KGHSH, CDR2 LQKENI. Trimming took 0 bases from V and 7 from J, leaving 12 bases between them. The CDR3 is CASSPPSLGIGELFF. CDR3 sequence (DNA): TGTGCCAGCTCACCACCATCCTTGGGGATCGGGGAGCTGTTTTTT. The full variable domain, with the rest looked up from reference TRBV18 and TRBJ2-2, is NAGVMQNPRHLVRRRGQEARLRCSPMKGHSHVYWYRQLPEEGLKFMVYLQKENIIDESGMPKERFSAEFPKEGPSILRIQQVVRGDSAAYFCASSPPSLGIGELFFGEGSRLTVL.

CDR3: CASRLGNTEAFF. DNA for the CDR3: TGTGCCAGCCGCCTGGGGAATACTGAAGCTTTCTTT. The gene calls are TRBV27 and TRBJ1-1; D is unresolved. CDR1 MNHEY and CDR2 SMNVEV come from the germline V gene (reference sequence). This CDR3 comprises 12 residues. Between the trimmed V and J ends, which lost 8 bases and 5 bases, there was a span of 12 bases.

CDR3 in DNA: TGTGCCAGCAGCGGGGGACGGAAGTTCACCGGGGAGCTGTTTTTT. It codes for CASSGGRKFTGELFF. The chain couples TRBV9 to TRBJ2-2; D may match TRBD1 or TRBD2 (5 bases each). V lost 3 bases to trimming and J lost 4 bases, with 13 bases between them. Per the germline V gene, CDR1 is SGDLS and CDR2 is YYNGEE. The CDR3 totals 15 residues.

This clone was observed once. The chain carries TRBV5-5 and TRBJ2-3; 9 nucleotides line up with TRBD2. V was pared by 4 bases and J by 2 bases, with 5 bases of the junction left unmatched. Germline V CDR1 and CDR2: SGHKS, YYEKEE (reference sequence). The CDR3 runs 15 residues. DNA of the CDR3: TGTGCCAGCAGCGTGACTAGCGGCCTCACAGATACGCAGTATTTT. Amino acid sequence: CASSVTSGLTDTQYF.

The J gene is TRBJ1-6, the V gene TRBV6-5; 7 bases fit TRBD1. V lost 6 bases and J lost 8; bases outside the gene matches: 7. Germline assignment: CDR1 MNHEY and CDR2 SVGAGI. There are 14 residues in the CDR3. The CDR3 DNA is TGTGCCAGCAGCGAACAGGGGTTGGATTCACCCCTCCACTTT. Translated: CASSEQGLDSPLHF.

This clone was counted only a few times. The chain joins TRBV10-3 to TRBJ1-2; 8 nucleotides line up with TRBD1. In germline, CDR1 is ENHRY, CDR2 SYGVKD. After removal of 9 bases from V and 4 bases from J, the junction contained 13 bases not matched to a gene. The CDR3 spans 15 residues. The CDR3 sequence: CAIMPGTGQSYGYTF. The CDR3 nucleotides read TGTGCCATAATGCCCGGGACAGGTCAAAGCTATGGCTACACCTTC.

The chain carries TRBV15 and TRBJ1-5, with TRBD1 matching over 12 bases. CDR3 size: 14 residues. Per germline, CDR1 LNHNV and CDR2 YYDKDF (reference sequence). Losses at the gene ends were 1 base for V and 12 bases for J; bases not matched to a gene: 4. The CDR3: CATSRAGTGGFQHF. The DNA of the CDR3 is TGTGCCACCAGCAGAGCCGGGACAGGGGGCTTCCAGCATTTT.

The table lists this clone with a count of one. V is TRBV9 and J is TRBJ2-1; D gene uncertain. Germline-derived CDR1 and CDR2 are SGDLS and YYNGEE. This CDR3 contains 13 residues. V was clipped by 0 bases and J by 6 bases, with 7 bases between them. The CDR3 spells CASSVAYPNEQFF. The DNA of the CDR3 is TGTGCCAGCAGCGTAGCGTATCCCAATGAGCAGTTCTTC.

J is TRBJ1-5 and V is TRBV4-1; 7 positions match TRBD1. CDR1 is MGHRA, CDR2 YSYEKL, per germline. The CDR3 has 17 amino acids. V trimming: 0 bases; J trimming: 0 bases; junction bases outside the gene matches: 5. CDR3 loop: CASSQERGQYSNQPQHF. As DNA, the CDR3 is TGCGCCAGCAGCCAAGAAAGGGGACAGTATAGCAATCAGCCCCAGCATTTT.

The chain has TRBV12-5 and TRBJ2-5; D unresolved. CDR3 length: 16 residues. Germline V gene lookup returns CDR1 LGHNT and CDR2 FRNRAP. Trimming took 1 base from V and 5 from J, leaving 17 bases between them. DNA of the CDR3: TGTGCTAGTGGTTTGGATATTTCCCCCTCTCCGGAGACCCAGTACTTC. Translated: CASGLDISPSPETQYF.

The rearrangement joins TRBV7-3 to TRBJ2-1; 12 bases are shared with TRBD2. This CDR3 comprises 18 residues. Germline V gene sequence: CDR1 SGHTA, CDR2 FQGTGA. The V gene end was trimmed by 1 base and the J gene end by 6 bases; junction bases not matched to a gene: 10. The CDR3 sequence: CASSLIPSGLAGINEQFF. The CDR3 DNA sequence: TGTGCCAGCAGCTTAATCCCTTCAGGACTAGCGGGAATCAATGAGCAGTTCTTC.